Below, one TCR beta chain is given with its context. People who had autoimmune disease history or systemic immunosuppression were excluded. This entry belongs to a study of OX40 agonist ivuxolimab in advanced cancers. The CDR3 contains 14 residues. Trimming removed 1 base from V and 6 bases from J; junction bases left unmatched: 2. Germline CDR1 PRHDT, CDR2 FYEKMQ (reference sequence). TCRdb's copy holds only in-frame clones and misses some; the assay was immunoSEQ multiplex PCR. This sample yields tens of thousands of clones, of which under 90% are seen a single time; about 9.4% belongs to the top ten.

This TCR was sampled from an adult with an advanced solid tumor such as melanoma, head and neck, liver or kidney cancer. The source was CD4+ or CD8+ T cells sorted from blood, collected in a trial of the OX40 agonist ivuxolimab. This rearrangement joins TRBV13 to TRBJ2-7; 11 nucleotides line up with TRBD2. As DNA, the CDR3 is TGTGCCAGCAGCTTAGCTAGCGGGAGGCCCGAGCAGTACTTC. Translated: CASSLASGRPEQYF.